The next 9 T cell receptor beta chains were all read from a single sample in a study of technical replicates of blood from a few donors. Produced via immunoSEQ multiplex PCR; TCRdb's table is partial and in-frame only. Among roughly 83,000 clones listed, approximately 92% were seen once. Sequences were obtained from T cells isolated from PBMCs. Receptors originate from a human donor in good health.

This chain links TRBV7-6 with TRBJ2-7; TRBD2 matches 13 bases. CDR3 length equals 22 residues. Germline values: CDR1 SGHVS, CDR2 FNYEAQ. The V gene end was trimmed by 2 bases and the J gene end by 2 bases; junction bases not matched to a gene: 21. The CDR3 DNA reads as TGTGCCAGCAGCTTAAAGCCGGGGACTAGCGGGAACTTTGGGCTTGCCGCCTACGAGCAGTACTTC. Translating it yields CASSLKPGTSGNFGLAAYEQYF.

This chain uses TRBV5-1 with TRBJ2-2; D not resolved. Germline V gives CDR1 SGHRS, CDR2 YFSETQ. Trimming removed 4 bases at V and 3 bases at J, with 10 bases between. This CDR3 contains 14 residues. DNA for the CDR3: TGCGCCAGCAGCATGGCCCCGGACACCGGGGAGCTGTTTTTT. Translating gives CASSMAPDTGELFF. Together with reference TRBV5-1 and TRBJ2-2, the CDR3 gives the full variable domain: KAGVTQTPRYLIKTRGQQVTLSCSPISGHRSVSWYQQTPGQGLQFLFEYFSETQRNKGNFPGRFSGRQFSNSRSEMNVSTLELGDSALYLCASSMAPDTGELFFGEGSRLTVL.

The rearrangement links TRBV7-9 to TRBJ2-5, with TRBD1 matching over 7 bases. Germline V CDR1 and CDR2: SEHNR, FQNEAQ (reference sequence). This CDR3 has 15 residues. V was pared by 6 bases and J by 3 bases, with 10 bases of the junction left unmatched. The DNA for the CDR3 is TGTGCCAGCAGTTGGGACAGAGTCATAAAAGAGACCCAGTACTTC. Residues: CASSWDRVIKETQYF. Combining the CDR3 with reference TRBV7-9 and TRBJ2-5 gives the whole variable domain DTGVSQNPRHKITKRGQNVTFRCDPISEHNRLYWYRQTLGQGPEFLTYFQNEAQLEKSRLLSDRFSAERPKGSFSTLEIQRTEQGDSAMYLCASSWDRVIKETQYFGPGTRLLVL.

V and J are TRBV28 and TRBJ1-2; 8 bases fit TRBD1. In germline, CDR1 is MDHEN, CDR2 SYDVKM. V was pared by 1 base and J by 5 bases, with 3 bases of the junction left unmatched. This CDR3 comprises 14 residues. The CDR3 protein is CASSLLGTGYGYTF. CDR3 bases: TGTGCCAGCAGTTTATTAGGGACAGGTTATGGCTACACCTTC.

CDR3 nucleotide sequence: TGTGCCTGGAGAATAGAGGGCATGAACACTGAAGCTTTCTTT. As protein: CAWRIEGMNTEAFF. The gene calls are TRBV30 and TRBJ1-1; D uncertain. The CDR3 totals 14 residues. Germline V CDR1 and CDR2: GTSNPN, SVGIG (reference sequence). Deletions cut 3 bases from V and 0 bases from J, with 11 bases between.

This chain connects TRBV7-8 to TRBJ2-3; no definite D call. The CDR3 has 14 residues. Per germline, CDR1 SGHVS and CDR2 FQNEAQ. V dropped 6 bases and J dropped 10 bases, with 20 bases sitting between them. DNA of the CDR3: TGTGCCAGCAGTGGCAGGCGAACGCCGAGATCGCAGTATTTT. Its protein is CASSGRRTPRSQYF.

This rearrangement joins TRBV5-1 to TRBJ2-1, with D maybe TRBD2 (7 bases). V lost 5 bases and J 4 bases, leaving 16 bases between the germline ends. The CDR3 runs 15 residues. Per germline, CDR1 SGHRS and CDR2 YFSETQ. CDR3 protein: CASRPGGGGYNEQFF. The CDR3 DNA sequence: TGCGCCAGCAGGCCGGGGGGCGGAGGATACAATGAGCAGTTCTTC.

The V call is TRBV20-1, the J call TRBJ1-4; D call uncertain. Deletions cut 7 bases from V and 11 bases from J, with 11 bases between. Per germline, CDR1 DFQATT and CDR2 SNEGSKA (reference sequence). The CDR3 consists of 10 residues. The chain's CDR3 is CSVREAKLFF. The CDR3 DNA reads as TGCAGTGTAAGGGAGGCGAAACTGTTTTTT.

V is TRBV28 and J is TRBJ1-1, with D possibly being TRBD1 (5 bases). The CDR3 sequence is 14 residues long. V was clipped by 5 bases and J by 2 bases, with 12 bases between them. The germline gives CDR1 MDHEN, CDR2 SYDVKM. Here the CDR3 reads CASSPGGINTEAFF. The CDR3 DNA reads as TGTGCCAGCAGTCCGGGGGGGATCAACACTGAAGCTTTCTTT.